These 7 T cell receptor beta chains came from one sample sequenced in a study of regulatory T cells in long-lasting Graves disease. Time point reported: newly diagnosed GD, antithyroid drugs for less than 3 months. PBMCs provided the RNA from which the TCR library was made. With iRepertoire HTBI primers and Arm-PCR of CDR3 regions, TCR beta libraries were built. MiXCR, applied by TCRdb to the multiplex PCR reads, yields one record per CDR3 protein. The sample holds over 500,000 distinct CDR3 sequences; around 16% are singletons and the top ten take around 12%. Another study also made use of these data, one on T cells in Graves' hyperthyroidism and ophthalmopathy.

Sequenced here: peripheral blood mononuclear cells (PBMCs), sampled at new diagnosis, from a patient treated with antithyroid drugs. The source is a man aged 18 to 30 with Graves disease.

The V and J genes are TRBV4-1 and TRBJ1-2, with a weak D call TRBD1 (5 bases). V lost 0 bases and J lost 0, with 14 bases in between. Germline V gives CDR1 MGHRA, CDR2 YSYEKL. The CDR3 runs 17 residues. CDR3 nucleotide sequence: TGCGCCAGCAGCCAAGATACCGGCAGGGTCACTAACTATGGCTACACCTTC. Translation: CASSQDTGRVTNYGYTF.

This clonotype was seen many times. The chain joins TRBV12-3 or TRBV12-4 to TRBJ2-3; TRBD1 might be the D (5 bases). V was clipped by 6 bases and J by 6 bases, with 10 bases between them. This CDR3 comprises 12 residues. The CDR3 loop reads CASSRASDTQYF. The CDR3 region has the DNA TGTGCCAGCAGCAGGGCCTCGGATACGCAGTATTTT.

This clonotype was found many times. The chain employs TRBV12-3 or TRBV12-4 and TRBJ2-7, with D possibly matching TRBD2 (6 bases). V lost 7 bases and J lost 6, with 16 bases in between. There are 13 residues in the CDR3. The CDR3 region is CASTAGSSGEQYF. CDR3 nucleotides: TGTGCCAGCACGGCGGGATCATCGGGCGAGCAGTACTTC.

CDR3 sequence (DNA): TGTGCCAGCAGCTCAGGGTCGGAGACCCAGTACTTC. Protein sequence: CASSSGSETQYF. The genes are TRBV7-9 and TRBJ2-5; perhaps TRBD1 as D (5 bases). Germline V gene lookup returns CDR1 SEHNR and CDR2 FQNEAQ (reference sequence). With 4 bases removed from V and 5 bases from J, the gap between germline ends came to 8 bases. This CDR3 is built from 12 residues.

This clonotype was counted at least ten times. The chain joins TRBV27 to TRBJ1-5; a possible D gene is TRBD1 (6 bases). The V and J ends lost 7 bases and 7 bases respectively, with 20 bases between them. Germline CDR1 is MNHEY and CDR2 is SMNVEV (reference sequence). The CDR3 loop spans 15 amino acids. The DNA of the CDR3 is TGTGCCAGCACCCATTCGGGGGCGCTCGGACAGCCCCAGCATTTT. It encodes CASTHSGALGQPQHF.

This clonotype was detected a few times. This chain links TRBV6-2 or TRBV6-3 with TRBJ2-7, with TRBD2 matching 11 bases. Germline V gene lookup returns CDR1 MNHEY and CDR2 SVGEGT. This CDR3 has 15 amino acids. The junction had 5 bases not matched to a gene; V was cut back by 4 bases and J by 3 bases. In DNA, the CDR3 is TGTGCCAGCAGTTTGCTAGCGGGAGGTCACTACGAGCAGTACTTC. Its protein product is CASSLLAGGHYEQYF.

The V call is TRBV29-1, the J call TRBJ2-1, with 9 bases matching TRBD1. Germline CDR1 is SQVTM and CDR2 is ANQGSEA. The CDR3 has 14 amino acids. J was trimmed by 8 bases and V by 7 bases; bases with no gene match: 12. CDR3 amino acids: CSAWGGQGPYEQFF. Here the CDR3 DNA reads TGCAGCGCCTGGGGGGGACAGGGACCCTATGAGCAGTTCTTC.